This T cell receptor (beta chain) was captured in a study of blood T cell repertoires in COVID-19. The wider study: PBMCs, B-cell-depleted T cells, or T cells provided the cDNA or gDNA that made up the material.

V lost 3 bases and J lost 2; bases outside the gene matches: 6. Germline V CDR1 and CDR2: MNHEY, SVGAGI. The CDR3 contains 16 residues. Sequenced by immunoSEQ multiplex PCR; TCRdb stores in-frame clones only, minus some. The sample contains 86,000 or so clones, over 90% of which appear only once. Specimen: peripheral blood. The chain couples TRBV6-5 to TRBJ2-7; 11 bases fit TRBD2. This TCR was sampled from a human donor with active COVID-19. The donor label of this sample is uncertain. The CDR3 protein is CASSYILAGVPYEQYF. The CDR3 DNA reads TGTGCCAGCAGTTATATACTAGCGGGAGTCCCCTACGAGCAGTACTTC.